This T cell receptor (beta chain) was captured in a study of blood T cell repertoires in COVID-19. In the study overall: Italy, Spain and the United States were the sources of the convalescent and acute COVID-19 samples.

The CDR3 covers 15 residues. Trimming shortened V by 5 bases and J by 4 bases, and 14 bases separated the two germline ends. Germline assignment: CDR1 SGHAT and CDR2 FQNNGV. TCRdb keeps only in-frame clones here, not all; method: immunoSEQ multiplex PCR. Here the sample spans fewer than 200,000 clones, over 80% being singletons. This clonotype was sampled from a man between 25 and 39 years old with COVID-19, enrolled during active disease. The chain has TRBV11-2 and TRBJ1-4, with D possibly being TRBD1 (6 bases). The sample taken for sequencing was peripheral blood. In DNA form, the CDR3 reads TGTGCCAGCAGCCCAGGGGCAGCTTTTAATGAAAAACTGTTTTTT. Translated: CASSPGAAFNEKLFF.